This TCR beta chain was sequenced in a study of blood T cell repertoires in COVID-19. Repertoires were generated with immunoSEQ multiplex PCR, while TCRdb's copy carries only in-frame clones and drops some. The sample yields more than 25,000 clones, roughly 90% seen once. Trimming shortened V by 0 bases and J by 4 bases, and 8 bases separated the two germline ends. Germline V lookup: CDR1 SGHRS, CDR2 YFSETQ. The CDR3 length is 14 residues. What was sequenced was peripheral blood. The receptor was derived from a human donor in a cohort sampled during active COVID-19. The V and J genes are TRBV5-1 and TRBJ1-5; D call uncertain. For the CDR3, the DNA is TGCGCCAGCAGCTTGGGAGGCTATAATCAGCCCCAGCATTTT. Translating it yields CASSLGGYNQPQHF.